These 9 T cell receptor beta chains originate from one sample sequenced in a study of chemoradiotherapy in HPV16-positive cancers. Clones were sequenced by immunoSEQ multiplex PCR, and TCRdb holds only the in-frame ones, with some missing. This table has about 1,600 clones, 86% appearing once. The source material was tumor tissue, sampled from a patient who underwent chemoradiotherapy. These receptors were collected from a human donor with HPV-associated anogenital cancer.

J is TRBJ2-7 and V is TRBV29-1; no firm D call. V lost 6 bases and J lost 7, with 13 bases in between. CDR1 is SQVTM, CDR2 ANQGSEA, per germline. This CDR3 region has 11 residues. The CDR3 sequence is CSVSDQTEQYF. CDR3 nucleotides: TGCAGCGTATCCGACCAGACTGAGCAGTACTTC.

CDR3 protein: CASSQVRDGGYEQYF. The CDR3 nucleotides read TGCGCCAGCAGCCAGGTCCGGGACGGGGGTTACGAGCAGTACTTC. The chain is built from TRBV4-3 and TRBJ2-7; D might be TRBD2 (6 bases). The CDR3 runs 15 residues. Per the germline V gene, CDR1 is LGHNA and CDR2 is YSLEER. V was shortened by 3 bases and J by 4 bases, with 16 bases between the two germline ends.

This chain uses TRBV11-2 with TRBJ1-3; D not certain. In germline, CDR1 is SGHAT, CDR2 FQNNGV. The CDR3 runs 15 residues. V shed 7 bases and J shed 0 bases, with 13 bases lying between them. CDR3 in DNA: TGTGCCAGCAACCAACCGGGAACCTCTGGAAACACCATATATTTT. Encoded protein: CASNQPGTSGNTIYF.

A single count supports this clone. The junction differs from germline at one of its ends, possibly a read error. This chain joins TRBV6-6 and TRBJ1-4; a possible D gene is TRBD1 (5 bases). Germline CDR1 is MNHNY and CDR2 is SVGAGI (reference sequence). The CDR3 has 12 residues. The CDR3 region is CASSSRDWGSSF. In DNA, the CDR3 is TGTGCCAGCAGTTCTCGAGACTGGGGGAGTTCTTTT.

The V call is TRBV7-2, the J call TRBJ2-7, with TRBD1 as a possible D gene (6 bases). The ends were cut back, 2 bases at V and 7 bases at J, with 12 bases in the middle. This CDR3 region has 13 residues. Germline V gives CDR1 SGHTA, CDR2 FQGNSA. Written as DNA, the CDR3 is TGTGCCAGCAGCTTAACTAACAGGGAGGAGCAGTACTTC. This encodes CASSLTNREEQYF.

This clone was recorded a few times. The CDR3: CASSYSAGGYDYGYTF. The CDR3 DNA reads as TGTGCCAGCAGTTATTCGGCAGGGGGCTATGACTATGGCTACACCTTC. This chain links TRBV6-5 with TRBJ1-2; TRBD1 matches 8 bases. Germline V gene sequence: CDR1 MNHEY, CDR2 SVGAGI. The CDR3 sequence is 16 residues long. J was trimmed by 3 bases and V by 3 bases; bases with no gene match: 9.

This clone was counted once. Here the CDR3 omits its conserved ending phenylalanine or tryptophan, so a read error is the likely source. The gene calls are TRBV2 and TRBJ1-2; perhaps TRBD1 as D (5 bases). Germline CDR1 and CDR2: SNHLY and FYNNEI. The CDR3 has 14 amino acids. Trimming took off 4 bases at V and 8 bases at J, with 17 bases between the two ends. DNA of the CDR3: TGTGCCAGCAGTGTACAGGAAGCACTTGCCGGCTACACCCTC. It encodes CASSVQEALAGYTL.

The rearrangement uses TRBV4-1 and TRBJ2-3; maybe TRBD2 (5 bases). V lost 4 bases and J 2 bases, leaving 19 bases between the germline ends. This CDR3 has 17 amino acids. CDR1 is MGHRA and CDR2 is YSYEKL in the germline V gene. The CDR3 nucleotides read TGCGCCAGCAGCCGCCGACCAATGACTACCTACACAGATACGCAGTATTTT. Protein product: CASSRRPMTTYTDTQYF.

In its sample, this clone was seen a few times. CDR3 in amino acids: CASSPGTPSTGELFF. CDR3 coding DNA: TGTGCCAGCTCACCCGGGACCCCTTCCACCGGGGAGCTGTTTTTT. The V call is TRBV18, the J call TRBJ2-2, with D perhaps matching TRBD1 or TRBD2 (5 bases each). CDR1 and CDR2 (germline): KGHSH, LQKENI. The CDR3 runs to 15 residues. The V end lost 3 bases, the J end lost 4 bases, and 12 bases lay between the germline ends. The whole variable domain, remainder taken from reference TRBV18 and TRBJ2-2, is NAGVMQNPRHLVRRRGQEARLRCSPMKGHSHVYWYRQLPEEGLKFMVYLQKENIIDESGMPKERFSAEFPKEGPSILRIQQVVRGDSAAYFCASSPGTPSTGELFFGEGSRLTVL.